This is a list of T cell receptor beta chains from one sample in a study of early T cells in non-severe SARS-CoV-2 infection. TCRdb passed the 5' RACE reads through MiXCR, listing each CDR3 protein once. The repertoire holds 20,000 to 25,000 distinct CDR3 sequences, with roughly 5% as singletons. Sequencing was carried out using whole blood. These receptors were obtained from an adult who was a healthcare worker with PCR-confirmed SARS-CoV-2 infection or an uninfected control (not recorded which). Both conserved end residues are trimmed from each CDR3. D genes are given only for firm matches.

TRBD1	TRBV7-3	ASSLMGTETDTQY
.	TRBV21-1	ASSKVPEKTTEAF
.	TRBV20-1	SARDKLVQHSASYEQY
TRBD1	TRBV3-1	ASRGRRQGGDYGYT
.	TRBV19	ASRGTDQETQY
.	TRBV7-3	ASSQEPSGANVLT
.	TRBV11-2	ASSLIAGSSTDTQY
.	TRBV6-5	ASSSNGRDLLTEAF
.	TRBV7-6	ASSLGGTISEQF
.	TRBV7-8	ASSLGGRAHTDTQY
.	TRBV4-3	ASSPAQGTNYGYT
.	TRBV7-2	ASSSSFLNTEAF
.	TRBV7-2	ASRRDTTYEQY
.	TRBV11-2	ASSSPGHNSYEQY
TRBD2	TRBV12-3/TRBV12-4	ASSLTGGPYNEQF
TRBD2	TRBV28	ASSLWGTSGTKETQY
TRBD2	TRBV25-1	ASSGPLTGLPNNEQF
TRBD2	TRBV28	ASSLLAGDRDEQF
.	TRBV20-1	SAREVYVGAAEAF
.	TRBV18	ASSQGRSSYEQY
.	TRBV19	ASSTDSPYEQY
.	TRBV29-1	SVATSTHEKLF
.	TRBV6-4	ASSDGSTDTQY
TRBD1	TRBV20-1	SARTDRAGNEQF
TRBD2	TRBV6-5	ASSSTSGSLDTQY
.	TRBV28	ASGSFHNEQF
.	TRBV9	ASSGTEMNTEAF
TRBD2	TRBV7-9	ASSFFIAGVDSEQF
.	TRBV11-2	ASSLALRGTDTQY
TRBD2	TRBV28	ASIEGLAGGHYEQY
TRBD1	TRBV29-1	SVAPRGRGTGELF
.	TRBV7-6	ASSFRRTLPNYSNQPQH
TRBD1	TRBV20-1	SARRGGQDNSPLH
.	TRBV5-1	ASSFTGRDTEAF
.	TRBV7-2	ASSLGRVWRKAASNQPQH
TRBD2	TRBV6-5	ASRAGLVYEQY
TRBD1	TRBV11-3	ASSSGQDTEAF
.	TRBV15	ATSRDPNSYNEQF
TRBD1	TRBV24-1	ATSDPHPTGKNTGELF
.	TRBV12-3/TRBV12-4	ASSRTGIEQF
.	TRBV6-2/TRBV6-3	ASSYSGFRGGGELF
TRBD2	TRBV4-3	ASSPTAGTSGNIQY
.	TRBV19	ASSIPRASGELF
.	TRBV24-1	ATSDPMETNEQF
TRBD2	TRBV4-2	ASSLASGHSYNEQF
.	TRBV12-3/TRBV12-4	ASSWRIGELF
.	TRBV19	ASSIAVGSNYGYT
.	TRBV20-1	SARESRTGSPLH
.	TRBV7-2	ASSPGYNSPLH
.	TRBV18	ASSLDENQPQH
TRBD1	TRBV10-3	AIRGDRGEKLF
TRBD1	TRBV29-1	SVEESGQGATDTQY
.	TRBV2	ASSDSRTDTQY
TRBD2	TRBV12-3/TRBV12-4	ASSLGLAGTSGANVLT
.	TRBV9	ASSERDHYDYT
.	TRBV6-1	ASRPQDPGGEKLF
.	TRBV24-1	ATSDTGRTDTQY
TRBD1	TRBV3-1	ASSPGGQALETQY